The rows below give T cell receptor beta chains drawn from one sample of a study of OX40 agonist ivuxolimab in advanced cancers. TCRdb keeps only in-frame clones here, not all; method: immunoSEQ multiplex PCR. Of roughly 100,000 clones listed, approximately 80% are singletons. This material consisted of CD4+ or CD8+ T cells sorted from blood, taken in a trial of the OX40 agonist ivuxolimab. All receptors come from an adult with an advanced solid tumor such as melanoma, head and neck, liver or kidney cancer. Both conserved end residues are part of each CDR3. The order of the fields is clone size, V gene, J gene, D gene, CDR3 protein, CDR3 DNA. The D gene is left open where the match is weak. Some rows have no size entry. The others give once, few or many, or a class for an expanded clone.

abundance: .
v_gene: TRBV7-9
j_gene: TRBJ1-2
d_gene: .
CDR3aa: CASSLNGDYGYTF
CDR3nt: TGTGCCAGCAGCTTAAATGGAGACTATGGCTACACCTTC

abundance: .
v_gene: TRBV5-5
j_gene: TRBJ2-1
d_gene: .
CDR3aa: CASSLRGSDYNEQFF
CDR3nt: TGTGCCAGCAGCTTGAGGGGGTCGGACTACAATGAGCAGTTCTTC

abundance: once
v_gene: TRBV5-4
j_gene: TRBJ1-4
d_gene: .
CDR3aa: CASSGGRGTNEKLFF
CDR3nt: TGTGCCAGCAGCGGCGGACGAGGGACTAATGAAAAACTGTTTTTT

abundance: .
v_gene: TRBV20-1
j_gene: TRBJ2-1
d_gene: TRBD2
CDR3aa: CSASSGTSLFF
CDR3nt: TGCAGTGCTAGCTCGGGGACTAGCCTGTTCTTC

abundance: .
v_gene: TRBV9
j_gene: TRBJ2-3
d_gene: .
CDR3aa: CASSLPRGGADTQYF
CDR3nt: TGTGCCAGCAGCCTCCCCCGGGGAGGAGCAGATACGCAGTATTTT

abundance: .
v_gene: TRBV28
j_gene: TRBJ2-4
d_gene: TRBD2
CDR3aa: CASSPPSGLAKNIQYF
CDR3nt: TGTGCCAGCAGCCCCCCTAGCGGCTTAGCCAAAAACATTCAGTACTTC

abundance: medium-sized
v_gene: TRBV27
j_gene: TRBJ1-6
d_gene: .
CDR3aa: CASMPGGVGNSPLHF
CDR3nt: TGTGCCAGCATGCCCGGAGGCGTAGGTAATTCACCCCTCCACTTT

abundance: few
v_gene: TRBV19
j_gene: TRBJ1-5
d_gene: TRBD1
CDR3aa: CASSPRTGIQPQHF
CDR3nt: TGTGCCAGTAGTCCCCGGACAGGGATTCAGCCCCAGCATTTT

abundance: once
v_gene: TRBV6-5
j_gene: TRBJ2-5
d_gene: .
CDR3aa: CASSYGTNQETQYF
CDR3nt: TGTGCCAGCAGTTACGGGACCAATCAAGAGACCCAGTACTTC

abundance: .
v_gene: TRBV18
j_gene: TRBJ1-5
d_gene: .
CDR3aa: CASSPSGEHQPQHF
CDR3nt: TGTGCCAGCTCACCGTCAGGGGAACATCAGCCCCAGCATTTT

abundance: .
v_gene: TRBV28
j_gene: TRBJ1-1
d_gene: TRBD1
CDR3aa: CASSNTGTATEAFF
CDR3nt: TGTGCCAGCAGTAACACCGGGACAGCGACTGAAGCTTTCTTT

abundance: .
v_gene: TRBV19
j_gene: TRBJ2-1
d_gene: TRBD2
CDR3aa: CASSLQKRGGRNEQFF
CDR3nt: TGTGCCAGTAGTCTGCAAAAGCGGGGGGGCCGCAATGAGCAGTTCTTC

abundance: .
v_gene: TRBV7-8
j_gene: TRBJ2-1
d_gene: TRBD2
CDR3aa: CASEGLAGGNIAYNEQFF
CDR3nt: TGTGCCAGCGAGGGACTAGCGGGAGGGAATATCGCCTACAATGAGCAGTTCTTC

abundance: .
v_gene: TRBV7-3
j_gene: TRBJ1-2
d_gene: TRBD1
CDR3aa: CASSPDRENGYTF
CDR3nt: TGTGCCAGCAGCCCCGACAGGGAGAATGGCTACACCTTC

abundance: .
v_gene: TRBV30
j_gene: TRBJ1-2
d_gene: .
CDR3aa: CAWSPGFQAGYTF
CDR3nt: TGTGCCTGGAGTCCGGGCTTTCAAGCCGGCTACACCTTC

abundance: .
v_gene: TRBV28
j_gene: TRBJ2-7
d_gene: TRBD2
CDR3aa: CASRTGTRAYEQYF
CDR3nt: TGTGCCAGCAGGACCGGGACTAGGGCCTACGAGCAGTACTTC

abundance: .
v_gene: TRBV7-2
j_gene: TRBJ2-5
d_gene: .
CDR3aa: CASSVWGRKQETQYF
CDR3nt: TGTGCCAGCAGCGTATGGGGGCGCAAACAAGAGACCCAGTACTTC

abundance: .
v_gene: TRBV7-6
j_gene: TRBJ2-1
d_gene: TRBD1
CDR3aa: CASSLLPGQGFNEQFF
CDR3nt: TGTGCCAGCAGCTTACTACCGGGACAGGGTTTCAATGAGCAGTTCTTC

abundance: .
v_gene: TRBV29-1
j_gene: TRBJ1-1
d_gene: TRBD1
CDR3aa: CSVFDRGNTEAFF
CDR3nt: TGCAGCGTCTTTGACAGGGGGAACACTGAAGCTTTCTTT

abundance: .
v_gene: TRBV7-3
j_gene: TRBJ1-1
d_gene: .
CDR3aa: CASSRDGDTEAFF
CDR3nt: TGTGCCAGCAGTAGAGACGGGGACACTGAAGCTTTCTTT

abundance: .
v_gene: TRBV7-2
j_gene: TRBJ1-5
d_gene: .
CDR3aa: CASSLAHNQPQHF
CDR3nt: TGTGCCAGCAGCTTAGCCCACAATCAGCCCCAGCATTTT

abundance: .
v_gene: TRBV19
j_gene: TRBJ2-5
d_gene: TRBD1
CDR3aa: CASSTRTGVKGETQYF
CDR3nt: TGTGCCAGTAGTACCCGGACAGGGGTAAAAGGGGAGACCCAGTACTTC

abundance: .
v_gene: TRBV28
j_gene: TRBJ1-1
d_gene: TRBD1
CDR3aa: CASSSSGGKAFF
CDR3nt: TGTGCCAGCAGTTCATCAGGGGGGAAAGCTTTCTTT

abundance: .
v_gene: TRBV5-1
j_gene: TRBJ2-1
d_gene: TRBD2
CDR3aa: CASSFGGSAYNEQFF
CDR3nt: TGCGCCAGCAGCTTCGGGGGGTCCGCCTACAATGAGCAGTTCTTC

abundance: few
v_gene: TRBV15
j_gene: TRBJ1-2
d_gene: .
CDR3aa: CATSRDAGARGYTF
CDR3nt: TGTGCCACCAGCAGAGATGCGGGGGCGCGGGGCTACACCTTC

abundance: many
v_gene: TRBV7-2
j_gene: TRBJ2-7
d_gene: TRBD1
CDR3aa: CASSLGTGPYEQYF
CDR3nt: TGTGCCAGCAGCTTAGGGACAGGACCCTACGAGCAGTACTTC

abundance: .
v_gene: TRBV2
j_gene: TRBJ1-1
d_gene: .
CDR3aa: CASSVGDVNTEAFF
CDR3nt: TGTGCCAGCAGTGTAGGGGACGTGAACACTGAAGCTTTCTTT

abundance: .
v_gene: TRBV7-2
j_gene: TRBJ2-4
d_gene: TRBD1
CDR3aa: CASSLGTGEWGKNIQYF
CDR3nt: TGTGCCAGCAGCTTAGGGACAGGGGAATGGGGCAAAAACATTCAGTACTTC

abundance: .
v_gene: TRBV21-1
j_gene: TRBJ1-6
d_gene: .
CDR3aa: CASRSEYSPLHF
CDR3nt: TGTGCCAGCAGGTCTGAGTATTCACCCCTCCACTTT

abundance: .
v_gene: TRBV29-1
j_gene: TRBJ1-5
d_gene: .
CDR3aa: CSVLESGDQPQHF
CDR3nt: TGCAGCGTTCTCGAGTCGGGAGATCAGCCCCAGCATTTT

abundance: once
v_gene: TRBV6-5
j_gene: TRBJ2-7
d_gene: .
CDR3aa: CASSRGAREEQYF
CDR3nt: TGTGCCAGCAGCCGGGGGGCCCGGGAGGAGCAGTACTTC

abundance: .
v_gene: TRBV19
j_gene: TRBJ2-7
d_gene: TRBD1
CDR3aa: CASSIQTGPTYEQYF
CDR3nt: TGTGCCAGTAGTATTCAGACAGGGCCTACCTACGAGCAGTACTTC

abundance: .
v_gene: TRBV27
j_gene: TRBJ1-2
d_gene: .
CDR3aa: CASSPDTGGDYGYTF
CDR3nt: TGTGCCAGCAGTCCGGACACCGGGGGAGACTATGGCTACACCTTC

abundance: .
v_gene: TRBV6-6
j_gene: TRBJ2-6
d_gene: .
CDR3aa: CASSPEGANVLTF
CDR3nt: TGTGCCAGCAGCCCTGAAGGGGCCAACGTCCTGACTTTC

abundance: .
v_gene: TRBV7-8
j_gene: TRBJ2-7
d_gene: .
CDR3aa: CASSSPPTRTAPSYEQYF
CDR3nt: TGTGCCAGCAGCTCCCCACCTACTAGGACAGCGCCTTCCTACGAGCAGTACTTC

abundance: .
v_gene: TRBV5-4
j_gene: TRBJ1-2
d_gene: TRBD1
CDR3aa: CASSQNLGQAFRYTF
CDR3nt: TGTGCCAGCAGCCAAAACTTGGGACAGGCGTTTCGCTACACCTTC

abundance: .
v_gene: TRBV4-3
j_gene: TRBJ2-7
d_gene: TRBD1
CDR3aa: CASSQDTGQGVYEQYF
CDR3nt: TGCGCCAGCAGCCAAGATACCGGACAGGGGGTCTACGAGCAGTACTTC

abundance: .
v_gene: TRBV19
j_gene: TRBJ1-3
d_gene: .
CDR3aa: CASRTISGNTIYF
CDR3nt: TGTGCCAGTAGAACAATCTCTGGAAACACCATATATTTT

abundance: .
v_gene: TRBV19
j_gene: TRBJ1-2
d_gene: .
CDR3aa: CASSMAAGSSKGYTF
CDR3nt: TGTGCCAGTAGTATGGCGGCTGGGTCGAGTAAGGGCTACACCTTC

abundance: .
v_gene: TRBV5-5
j_gene: TRBJ2-3
d_gene: .
CDR3aa: CASSFVSWTDTQYF
CDR3nt: TGTGCCAGCAGCTTCGTATCGTGGACAGATACGCAGTATTTT

abundance: once
v_gene: TRBV5-1
j_gene: TRBJ1-2
d_gene: TRBD1
CDR3aa: CASSLRQGSYGYTF
CDR3nt: TGCGCCAGCAGCTTGAGACAGGGGTCCTATGGCTACACCTTC

abundance: .
v_gene: TRBV7-6
j_gene: TRBJ1-4
d_gene: .
CDR3aa: CASSLDQMMGKLFF
CDR3nt: TGTGCCAGCAGCTTAGACCAGATGATGGGAAAACTGTTTTTT

abundance: .
v_gene: TRBV29-1
j_gene: TRBJ2-3
d_gene: TRBD2
CDR3aa: CSVLSGSDLEDTQYF
CDR3nt: TGCAGCGTCCTCAGCGGGAGTGATTTGGAAGATACGCAGTATTTT

abundance: .
v_gene: TRBV7-9
j_gene: TRBJ1-2
d_gene: .
CDR3aa: CASSLPADYGYTF
CDR3nt: TGTGCCAGCAGCTTACCAGCCGACTATGGCTACACCTTC

abundance: .
v_gene: TRBV19
j_gene: TRBJ1-2
d_gene: .
CDR3aa: CASSWNYGYTF
CDR3nt: TGTGCCAGTAGTTGGAACTATGGCTACACCTTC

abundance: .
v_gene: TRBV5-6
j_gene: TRBJ2-7
d_gene: .
CDR3aa: CASSLFGSYEQYF
CDR3nt: TGTGCCAGCAGCTTATTCGGCAGCTACGAGCAGTACTTC

abundance: few
v_gene: TRBV2
j_gene: TRBJ1-6
d_gene: .
CDR3aa: CASSLKTIGSPLHF
CDR3nt: TGTGCCAGCAGCCTGAAAACCATCGGATCACCCCTCCACTTT

abundance: few
v_gene: TRBV29-1
j_gene: TRBJ2-7
d_gene: .
CDR3aa: CSGGHALNEQYF
CDR3nt: TGCAGCGGAGGGCATGCCCTCAACGAGCAGTACTTC